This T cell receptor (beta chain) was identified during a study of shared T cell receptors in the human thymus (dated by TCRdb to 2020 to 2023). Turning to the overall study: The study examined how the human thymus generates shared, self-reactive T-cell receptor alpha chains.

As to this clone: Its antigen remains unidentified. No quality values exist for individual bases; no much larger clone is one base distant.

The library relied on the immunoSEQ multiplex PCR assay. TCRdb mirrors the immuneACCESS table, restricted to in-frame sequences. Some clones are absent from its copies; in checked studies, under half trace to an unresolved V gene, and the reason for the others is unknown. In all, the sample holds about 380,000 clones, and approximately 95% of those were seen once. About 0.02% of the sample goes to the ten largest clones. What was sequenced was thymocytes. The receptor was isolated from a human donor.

CDR3 protein: CASNMRAASGKDTDTQYF. The DNA sequence is given as TGTGCCAGCAACATGAGAGCGGCTAGCGGGAAAGATACAGATACGCAGTATTTT. The chain is made from TRBV27 and TRBJ2-3; the central 9 bases match TRBD2. Spanning cysteine to phenylalanine, the CDR3 consists of 18 amino acids. The entry retains the CDR3 DNA only, 54 bases that are in frame from base 1. From the germline V gene (reference sequence), CDR1 is MNHEY and CDR2 is SMNVEV. For this chain, trimming is 7 bases at the V end and 3 bases at the J end, and the number of junction bases without a gene match is 17.